This TCR beta chain comes out of a study of blood T cell repertoires in COVID-19. For the study at large: T cells, B-cell-depleted T cells, or PBMCs provided the cDNA or gDNA that served as material.

The CDR3 is 14 amino acids. From germline, CDR1 is LGHNA and CDR2 YSLEER. Deletions cut 0 bases from V and 11 bases from J, with 16 bases between. TCRdb's copy holds only in-frame clones and misses some; the assay was immunoSEQ multiplex PCR. The data show about 280,000 clones, approximately 83% seen once. The sample comprised peripheral blood. The source is a woman aged 45 to 65 who had recovered from COVID-19. This chain connects TRBV4-3 to TRBJ1-1, with D possibly TRBD1 on 6 matching bases. CDR3 sequence: CASSQEGLQGEAFF. CDR3 nucleotide sequence: TGCGCCAGCAGCCAAGAAGGTTTACAGGGTGAGGCTTTCTTT.